This paragraph reports one T cell receptor beta chain. This clone was detected only once. Its binding antigen is unknown. Base-call qualities are not available, and no considerably larger clone is one nucleotide away. The data were obtained in a study of control samples from healthy donors and cancer patients (dated by TCRdb to between 2020 and 2021). The CDR1 and CDR2 encoded by the germline V gene are SGHRS and YFSETQ. V is reduced by 4 bases and J by 6 bases, leaving a spacing of 7 bases between them. The CDR3 contains 12 residues, cysteine and phenylalanine counted. Just the 36-base CDR3 DNA is kept, in frame starting at base 1. The method was the immunoSEQ multiplex PCR assay. TCRdb holds this immuneACCESS table with in-frame rearrangements only. Some clones are missing; in checked studies, unresolved V genes explain under half, and the rest has no known cause. The sample table contains about 80,000 clones; only one count was recorded for 89% of them. The ten largest clonotypes hold around 5.1% of the sample.

The chain is assembled from TRBV5-1 and TRBJ2-2; a confident D gene designation cannot be given. The specimen sequenced was blood. The receptor was derived from a man between 45 and 60 years old in good health. The nucleotide sequence is given as TGCGCCAGCAGCCCCGGACCCGGGGAGCTGTTTTTT. Its translation reads: CASSPGPGELFF.